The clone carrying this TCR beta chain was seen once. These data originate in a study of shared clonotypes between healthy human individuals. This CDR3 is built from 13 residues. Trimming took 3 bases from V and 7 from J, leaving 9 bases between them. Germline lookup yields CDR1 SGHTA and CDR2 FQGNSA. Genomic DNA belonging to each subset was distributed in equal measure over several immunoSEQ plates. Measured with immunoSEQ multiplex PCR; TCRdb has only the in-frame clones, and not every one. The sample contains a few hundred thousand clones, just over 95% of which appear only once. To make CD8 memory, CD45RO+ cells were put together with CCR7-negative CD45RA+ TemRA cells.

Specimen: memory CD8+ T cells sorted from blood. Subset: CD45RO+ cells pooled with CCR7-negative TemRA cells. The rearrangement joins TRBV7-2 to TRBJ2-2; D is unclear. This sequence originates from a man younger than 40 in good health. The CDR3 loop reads CASSFRVNGELFF. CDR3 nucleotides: TGTGCCAGCAGCTTCCGGGTGAACGGGGAGCTGTTTTTT. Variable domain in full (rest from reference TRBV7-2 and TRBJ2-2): GAGVSQSPSNKVTEKGKDVELRCDPISGHTALYWYRQSLGQGLEFLIYFQGNSAPDKSGLPSDRFSAERTGGSVSTLTIQRTQQEDSAVYLCASSFRVNGELFFGEGSRLTVL.